The text below deals with one TCR beta chain. The repertoire was sequenced with immunoSEQ multiplex PCR; TCRdb's copy has only in-frame clones and lacks some. The table includes 60,000 to 70,000 clones, approximately 89% detected once. The data derive from a study of OX40 agonist ivuxolimab in advanced cancers. Overall study context: Ivuxolimab is an agonistic anti-OX40 (CD134) antibody, and patients were treated with it. While on treatment, patients had intravenous ivuxolimab at 0.01 to 10 mg/kg every 2 weeks. Recorded diagnoses for dose-escalation patients were hepatocellular carcinoma, melanoma, renal cell or head and neck cancer.

Between the trimmed V and J ends, which lost 0 bases and 9 bases, there was a span of 18 bases. The V gene's germline CDR1 is SEHNR and CDR2 FQNEAQ (reference sequence). This CDR3 region has 16 residues. The chain links TRBV7-9 to TRBJ2-1; D assignment may be TRBD1 or TRBD2 (7 bases each). The sample in question was CD4+ or CD8+ T cells sorted from blood, obtained in a trial of the OX40 agonist ivuxolimab. The receptor was derived from an adult with an advanced solid tumor such as melanoma, head and neck, liver or kidney cancer. The CDR3 here is CASSLAQGGGRAEQFF. CDR3 in DNA: TGTGCCAGCAGCTTAGCCCAGGGGGGGGGCAGGGCTGAGCAGTTCTTC. Drawing the rest from reference TRBV7-9 and TRBJ2-1, the complete variable domain is DTGVSQNPRHKITKRGQNVTFRCDPISEHNRLYWYRQTLGQGPEFLTYFQNEAQLEKSRLLSDRFSAERPKGSFSTLEIQRTEQGDSAMYLCASSLAQGGGRAEQFFGPGTRLTVL.